These T cell receptor beta chains were read from a single sample in a study of CD4 T cells in relation to SARS-CoV-2 and coronaviruses. Sequencing used immunoSEQ multiplex PCR; TCRdb keeps in-frame clones, though not all of them. The top ten clones hold 15% to 17% of a sample with around 16,000 clones, 78% of them seen once. No cognate antigen is known for these TCRs. Specimen: CD4+ T cells from PBMCs, cultured in vitro. The source is a human donor in good health. CDR3s include the opening cysteine and the closing phenylalanine or tryptophan. Each record gives: D gene, V gene, clone size, J gene, CDR3 DNA, CDR3 protein. The D gene is left open where the match is weak. Part of the rows lack a size; the others show once, few, many or a class for expanded clones.

-,TRBV7-7,-,TRBJ2-2,TGTGCCAGCAGCCACGGCACAGGGACGGGGGAGCTGTTTTTT,CASSHGTGTGELFF
TRBD2,TRBV11-2,-,TRBJ2-1,TGTGCCAGCAGCCCCGGACTAGCGCCCTACAATGAGCAGTTCTTC,CASSPGLAPYNEQFF
-,TRBV6-1,few,TRBJ2-5,TGTGCCAGCAGTGAAGAGGTGGAGGGCGGAAGGGAGACCCAGTACTTC,CASSEEVEGGRETQYF
TRBD2,TRBV5-8,-,TRBJ2-1,TGTGCCAGCAGCATCGGGACTAATTACAATGAGCAGTTCTTC,CASSIGTNYNEQFF
-,TRBV20-1,-,TRBJ2-5,TGCAGTGTAGTTCGAGGGGAGACCCAGTACTTC,CSVVRGETQYF
-,TRBV5-1,-,TRBJ2-5,TGCGCCAGCAGCCCCCTCCCCATTGGGAGGCAAGAGACCCAGTACTTC,CASSPLPIGRQETQYF
TRBD2,TRBV18,-,TRBJ2-3,TGTGCCAGCTCACCAGTGACGGGAGGATATGAGGATACGCAGTATTTT,CASSPVTGGYEDTQYF
-,TRBV30,-,TRBJ1-4,TGTGCCTGGAGTGTTAGAAGGTTCGGTGAAAAACTGTTTTTT,CAWSVRRFGEKLFF
-,TRBV6-6,-,TRBJ2-7,TGTGCCAGCAGTCCCTCTGGGTTCATCTACGAGCAGTACTTC,CASSPSGFIYEQYF
TRBD2,TRBV4-1,-,TRBJ2-5,TGCGCCAGCAGCCAACTTAGCGGGAGGGCCGTCCAAGAGACCCAGTACTTC,CASSQLSGRAVQETQYF
TRBD2,TRBV5-4,-,TRBJ2-3,TGTGCCAGCTGGGAGGGGCTAGCGGGAGGAACAGATACGCAGTATTTT,CASWEGLAGGTDTQYF
-,TRBV19,-,TRBJ1-6,TGTGCCAGTAGGGGAGTGGGCGGTAATTCACCCCTCCACTTT,CASRGVGGNSPLHF
-,TRBV5-1,-,TRBJ2-3,TGCGCCAGCAGCTTGACGGGAAGCTGGGCAGATACGCAGTATTTT,CASSLTGSWADTQYF
TRBD2,TRBV2,-,TRBJ2-1,TGTGCCAGCAGTTATAGCGGGATCGATGAGCAGTTCTTC,CASSYSGIDEQFF
TRBD1,TRBV28,-,TRBJ1-2,TGTGCCAGCAGTGCGGCCGGGACAGGGTACTACGGCTACACCTTC,CASSAAGTGYYGYTF
-,TRBV14,-,TRBJ2-1,TGTGCCAGCAGCCAAGATCCACGGCAGGGTCCCTACAATGAGCAGTTCTTC,CASSQDPRQGPYNEQFF
-,TRBV5-4,-,TRBJ2-3,TGTGCCAGCAGCTTGGTGGGGAGCGGGAGCACAGATACGCAGTATTTT,CASSLVGSGSTDTQYF
-,TRBV29-1,-,TRBJ1-1,TGCAGCGCTGGCGACCGGGGCGTGGGGACTGAAGCTTTCTTT,CSAGDRGVGTEAFF
-,TRBV20-1,-,TRBJ1-2,TGCAGTGTCGATGGCTACACCTTC,CSVDGYTF
-,TRBV27,-,TRBJ1-1,TGTGCCAGCAGTTTTAATGCGAACACTGAAGCTTTCTTT,CASSFNANTEAFF
-,TRBV14,-,TRBJ2-1,TGTGCCAGCAGCCTGATCGGGGGCGATGAGCAGTTCTTC,CASSLIGGDEQFF
TRBD1,TRBV2,few,TRBJ1-5,TGTGCCACGCACGGGACAGGGGTTCAGCCCCAGCATTTT,CATHGTGVQPQHF
-,TRBV3-1/TRBV3-2,-,TRBJ1-1,TGTGCCAGCAGCCCAAATTCGGGGTCCCCTGAAGCTTTCTTT,CASSPNSGSPEAFF
-,TRBV28,-,TRBJ1-3,TGTGCCAGCCGGCGCTCTGGAAACACCATATATTTT,CASRRSGNTIYF
-,TRBV6-1,-,TRBJ2-7,TGTGCCAGCAGTGAAGCGCAGACTACGGGGAATTACTTC,CASSEAQTTGNYF
TRBD2,TRBV2,few,TRBJ2-1,TGTGCCAGCAGTGAGTGGACTAGCGGGATCTACAATGAGCAGTTCTTC,CASSEWTSGIYNEQFF
TRBD1,TRBV19,-,TRBJ1-2,TGTGCCAGTAGCTGGGACAGGGAGGGCCGGGTGGATGGCTACACCTTC,CASSWDREGRVDGYTF
-,TRBV3-1/TRBV3-2,few,TRBJ2-5,TGTGCCAGCAGCCAAGACTGGGCTAGAGAGACCCAGTACTTC,CASSQDWARETQYF
-,TRBV6-4,-,TRBJ2-3,TGTGCCAGCAGCGAACGACTGGACACAGATACGCAGTATTTT,CASSERLDTDTQYF
-,TRBV2,few,TRBJ2-5,TGTGCCAGCAGTGCCACCAGGGAAGAGACCCAGTACTTC,CASSATREETQYF
-,TRBV9,-,TRBJ1-2,TGTGCCAGCAGCCCCAGTATGGGGGTCAAGACAGGCGGCTACACCTTC,CASSPSMGVKTGGYTF
TRBD1,TRBV5-1,few,TRBJ1-5,TGCGCCAGCAGCACCGGGACAGGGGCATTCAATCAGCCCCAGCATTTT,CASSTGTGAFNQPQHF
-,TRBV4-1,few,TRBJ1-1,TGCGCCAGCAGCCAAGATTTACAGGACACTGAAGCTTTCTTT,CASSQDLQDTEAFF
-,TRBV15,-,TRBJ1-1,TGTGCCACCAGCCCTCGTCTGGAGGTAGGCACTGAAGCTTTCTTT,CATSPRLEVGTEAFF
-,TRBV15,-,TRBJ1-2,TGTGCCACCAGCAGAGATCCCAGGGGCTATGGCTACACCTTC,CATSRDPRGYGYTF
-,TRBV27,-,TRBJ1-2,TGTGCCAGCAGTTTATCCTCCCCGGGGGGCTATGGCTACACCTTC,CASSLSSPGGYGYTF
-,TRBV3-1/TRBV3-2,few,TRBJ2-7,TGTGCCAGCAGCCTCCGACTAGGGGCCTACGAGCAGTACTTC,CASSLRLGAYEQYF
TRBD1,TRBV5-6,-,TRBJ1-5,TGTGCCAGCAGCTCGGACAGGGTGGGCAATCAGCCCCAGCATTTT,CASSSDRVGNQPQHF
-,TRBV6-5,-,TRBJ2-7,TGTGCCGCGAGGGCTCTAGGGGGGAGTTATTACGAGCAGTACTTC,CAARALGGSYYEQYF
-,TRBV4-2,-,TRBJ2-3,TGTGCCAGCAGCCAAGATATCGTCAGAAAGGATACGCAGTATTTT,CASSQDIVRKDTQYF
-,TRBV5-1,-,TRBJ2-3,TGCGCCAGCAGCAGGGCGGGAGAAGGGGGGACAGATACGCAGTATTTT,CASSRAGEGGTDTQYF
TRBD2,TRBV15,-,TRBJ2-7,TGTGCCACCAGCAGTAGCGGGAGCCCCCCGCCCTACGAGCAGTACTTC,CATSSSGSPPPYEQYF
TRBD2,TRBV20-1,-,TRBJ2-1,TGCAGTGCTAGTTTGCGCGGGAGTAGGTATGAGCAGTTCTTC,CSASLRGSRYEQFF
TRBD2,TRBV14,-,TRBJ2-1,TGTGCCAGCAGCCGATTGGGGACTAGCGTTGTCAAGTACAATGAGCAGTTCTTC,CASSRLGTSVVKYNEQFF
TRBD2,TRBV6-2/TRBV6-3,-,TRBJ2-1,TGTGCCAGCAGTTATAACCCTAGCGGGAGCCTCGAGCAGTTCTTC,CASSYNPSGSLEQFF
-,TRBV11-3,-,TRBJ2-1,TGTGCCAGCAGCTTAGATTCACACTACAATGAGCAGTTCTTC,CASSLDSHYNEQFF
TRBD1,TRBV27,-,TRBJ2-5,TGTGCCAGCAGGTCGGGACAGATCCCTCAGGAGACCCAGTACTTC,CASRSGQIPQETQYF
TRBD1,TRBV7-7,-,TRBJ2-5,TGTGCCAGCAGCCCCGGGACAGGGCGCCAAGAGACCCAGTACTTC,CASSPGTGRQETQYF
-,TRBV2,few,TRBJ1-1,TGTGCCAGCAGTGGTGGCAGTCTGAACACTGAAGCTTTCTTT,CASSGGSLNTEAFF
-,TRBV10-1,-,TRBJ2-7,TGCGCCAGCAGTGAGGGGCGGGAATGGGAGCAGTACTTC,CASSEGREWEQYF
-,TRBV30,-,TRBJ2-3,TGTGCCTGGAGTGTACTGGGGACGCAGTATTTT,CAWSVLGTQYF
TRBD2,TRBV5-4,once,TRBJ2-7,TGTGCCAGCAGCTTGGGACTAGCGGGATCCTACGAGCAGTACTTC,CASSLGLAGSYEQYF
-,TRBV19,-,TRBJ1-4,TGTGCCAGTAGTGTCCCCTCAGCTAATGAAAAACTGTTTTTT,CASSVPSANEKLFF
TRBD2,TRBV5-4,-,TRBJ2-3,TGTGCCAGCCGACTCGGGCTAGCGGGAGCAGATACGCAGTATTTT,CASRLGLAGADTQYF
-,TRBV15,-,TRBJ2-1,TGTGCCACCAGCCCAAGAACCGGGAGTCGAGGGTACAATGAGCAGTTCTTC,CATSPRTGSRGYNEQFF
-,TRBV9,-,TRBJ2-7,TGTGCCAGCAGCCAAAACGGGGAGCAGTACTTC,CASSQNGEQYF
TRBD1,TRBV7-2,-,TRBJ2-7,TGTGCCAGCAGCTTAGATCGGACAGGGTACGAGCAGTACTTC,CASSLDRTGYEQYF
-,TRBV20-1,-,TRBJ2-3,TGCAGTGCCGTACGCACAGATACGCAGTATTTT,CSAVRTDTQYF